This TCR beta chain appears in the sequencing data of a study of cytomegalovirus exposure and HLA in healthy donors. Using immunoSEQ multiplex PCR, the repertoire was profiled, and TCRdb retains in-frame clones only, with some absent. The sample holds some 150,000 clones, more than 75% seen once. The CDR3 sequence is 14 residues long. V was clipped by 5 bases and J by 5 bases; unmatched bases: 6. In germline, CDR1 is SEHNR, CDR2 FQNEAQ (reference sequence). This chain connects TRBV7-9 to TRBJ1-5; 7 positions match TRBD1. The sequencing input was PBMCs. This TCR was recovered from a young man in good health and CMV-seropositive. CDR3 sequence reads: CASSPQGDYQPQHF. As DNA, the CDR3 is TGTGCCAGCAGCCCCCAGGGGGACTATCAGCCCCAGCATTTT.